The 32 T cell receptor beta chains reported below all come from one sample, sequenced in a study of blood T cells in healthy people across ages. The second PCR ran roughly 7 to 11 cycles with a sample-barcoded 5' primer and J-beta primers. MiXCR, applied by TCRdb to the 5' RACE reads, yields one record per CDR3 protein. The sample includes around 1.5 million distinct CDR3 sequences, approximately 60% of them seen just once. Sequenced sample: blood. Receptors were obtained from a man between 18 and 35 years old in good health.

This chain joins TRBV4-3 and TRBJ2-3, with 12 nucleotides matching TRBD2. The germline V gene encodes CDR1 LGHNA and CDR2 YSLEER. The CDR3 covers 18 residues. Germline trimming cut 1 base from V and 6 bases from J; bases unmatched to any gene: 11. DNA of the CDR3: TGCGCCAGCAGCCAAGTAGGGACTAGCGGGCCCTTCAGCGATACGCAGTATTTT. Its protein is CASSQVGTSGPFSDTQYF.

Only a few counts were recorded for this clonotype. The rearrangement links TRBV20-1 to TRBJ2-7; D gene uncertain. Between the trimmed V and J ends, which lost 1 base and 2 bases, there was a span of 12 bases. CDR1 is DFQATT and CDR2 is SNEGSKA in the germline V gene (reference sequence). The CDR3 spans 14 residues. Written as DNA, the CDR3 is TGCAGTGCTAGAGTCCGAGGCACCACCTACGAGCAGTACTTC. It specifies CSARVRGTTYEQYF.

V usage is TRBV20-1 and J usage is TRBJ2-1; the match to TRBD2 covers 11 bases. The CDR3 is 16 residues long. Per germline, CDR1 DFQATT and CDR2 SNEGSKA (reference sequence). Trimming took 3 bases from V and 2 from J; bases not matched to a gene: 6. CDR3 sequence: CSARKTSGITYNEQFF. The CDR3 region has the DNA TGCAGTGCTAGGAAGACTAGCGGGATCACCTACAATGAGCAGTTCTTC.

The CDR3 region has the DNA TGTGCCATCAGTGAGCCCTCCGAGAACGGGGCGTCCTACAATGAGCAGTTCTTC. Translated: CAISEPSENGASYNEQFF. The rearrangement uses TRBV10-3 and TRBJ2-1; D may be TRBD1 or TRBD2 (5 bases each). The length of the CDR3 is 18 residues. V gave up 2 bases and J gave up 1 base, with 18 bases separating them. CDR1 ENHRY and CDR2 SYGVKD come from the germline V gene.

The chain combines TRBV20-1 with TRBJ1-1; D not certain. With 3 bases removed from V and 3 bases from J, the gap between germline ends came to 11 bases. The CDR3 is 13 amino acids. CDR1 and CDR2 from the germline V gene are DFQATT and SNEGSKA (reference sequence). The CDR3 DNA sequence: TGCAGTGCTAGTGGGCAGAGCGACACTGAAGCTTTCTTT. The encoded protein is CSASGQSDTEAFF.

This clonotype showed up just once. The chain uses TRBV27 and TRBJ2-5, with D perhaps matching TRBD1 (6 bases). V dropped 5 bases and J dropped 0 bases, with 10 bases sitting between them. The CDR3 length is 14 residues. Germline V gene lookup returns CDR1 MNHEY and CDR2 SMNVEV (reference sequence). The CDR3 DNA follows: TGTGCCAGCAGTGCCCGGGACAACCAAGAGACCCAGTACTTC. Translated: CASSARDNQETQYF.

The chain carries TRBV18 and TRBJ2-7; 10 bases match TRBD1. J lost 0 bases, V lost 7 bases, and 3 bases had no gene match. This CDR3 comprises 14 residues. CDR1 and CDR2 (germline): KGHSH, LQKENI. The CDR3 DNA reads TGTGCCAGCTGCCGGGACAGGGGCTCCTACGAGCAGTACTTC. Its protein product is CASCRDRGSYEQYF.

The genes are TRBV11-2 and TRBJ2-4; 7 bases map to TRBD1. The V and J ends lost 5 bases and 4 bases, in that order; junction bases with no gene match: 11. Germline V gives CDR1 SGHAT, CDR2 FQNNGV. The CDR3 has 16 residues. The chain's CDR3 is CASSALRNRGKNIQYF. The CDR3 bases are TGTGCCAGCAGCGCCCTCCGGAACAGGGGAAAAAACATTCAGTACTTC.

The CDR3 bases are TGTGCCAGCATTCCCCCGGCGGGCACAGATACGCAGTATTTT. This translates into CASIPPAGTDTQYF. The chain joins TRBV2 to TRBJ2-3; D not certain. The CDR3 has 14 amino acids. The germline V gene encodes CDR1 SNHLY and CDR2 FYNNEI. Trimming removed 7 bases from V and 1 base from J, with 12 bases in between.

CDR3 sequence reads: CASIGDRGFPYEQYF. CDR3 DNA: TGTGCCAGCATTGGAGACAGGGGTTTCCCCTACGAGCAGTACTTC. The V and J genes are TRBV2 and TRBJ2-4; TRBD1 agrees at 8 bases. The J call may be faulty, since TRBJ2-7 better matches the DNA end. The CDR3 is 15 amino acids. The germline CDR1 and CDR2 sequences are SNHLY and FYNNEI.

The chain has TRBV10-3 and TRBJ2-3; the D call may be TRBD1 or TRBD2 (6 bases each). Trimming pared 4 bases from V and 5 bases from J, leaving 16 bases between. The CDR3 totals 15 residues. Germline V CDR1 and CDR2: ENHRY, SYGVKD. The CDR3 DNA sequence: TGTGCCATCAGTGGAGGTGCGGGACAAAAAGATACGCAGTATTTT. This encodes CAISGGAGQKDTQYF.

This clonotype was observed once. This sequence joins TRBV20-1 and TRBJ2-1; D is uncertain. CDR3 size: 13 residues. CDR1 DFQATT and CDR2 SNEGSKA come from the germline V gene (reference sequence). The V end lost 6 bases, the J end lost 7 bases, and 16 bases lay between the germline ends. Here the CDR3 reads CSAQSTSINEQFF. Here the CDR3 DNA reads TGCAGTGCCCAAAGTACCTCCATTAATGAGCAGTTCTTC.

The J gene is TRBJ2-4, the V gene TRBV5-1; tentative D call: TRBD2 (5 bases). V shed 4 bases and J shed 2 bases, with 10 bases lying between them. The CDR3 length is 14 residues. The germline gives CDR1 SGHRS, CDR2 YFSETQ. CDR3 sequence: CASSLRGTKNIQYF. CDR3 in DNA: TGCGCCAGCAGCCTACGGGGTACCAAAAACATTCAGTACTTC.

This rearrangement joins TRBV28 to TRBJ2-4; 8 nucleotides match TRBD1. The end of the DNA fits TRBJ2-7 better, so the J call may be wrong. Germline V CDR1 and CDR2: MDHEN, SYDVKM. The CDR3 extends over 12 amino acids. The CDR3 bases are TGTGCCAGCAGTTGGACAGGGTTCGAGCAGTACTTC. Its translation: CASSWTGFEQYF.

The chain combines TRBV27 with TRBJ2-1; tentatively, D is TRBD1 (6 bases). The CDR3 is 13 amino acids. Between the trimmed V and J ends, which lost 11 bases and 4 bases, there was a span of 15 bases. CDR1 is MNHEY and CDR2 is SMNVEV in the germline V gene (reference sequence). CDR3 sequence (DNA): TGTGCCTGCCGGCAGGGGCCATACAATGAGCAGTTCTTC. As protein: CACRQGPYNEQFF.

The chain uses TRBV5-1 and TRBJ2-2, with 10 bases lining up with TRBD2. Germline assignment: CDR1 SGHRS and CDR2 YFSETQ. The CDR3 has 13 amino acids. V dropped 1 base and J dropped 15; count of bases not matched to a gene: 6. The CDR3 sequence is CASSLSLTSGVFF. The CDR3 nucleotides are TGCGCCAGCAGCTTGAGTCTCACTAGCGGGGTGTTTTTT.

This clonotype was seen only once. The V call is TRBV12-3 or TRBV12-4, the J call TRBJ2-4, with a tentative D call TRBD2 (5 bases). The tail of the sequence fits TRBJ2-7 better, so the J call may be wrong. CDR3 length: 13 amino acids. The CDR3 region is CASTNGLQYEQYF. In DNA form, the CDR3 reads TGTGCCAGCACAAACGGACTCCAATACGAGCAGTACTTC.

The chain combines TRBV7-6 with TRBJ2-4; D perhaps matches TRBD2 (6 bases). The CDR3 has 15 amino acids. Trimming removed 5 bases at V and 13 bases at J, with 24 bases between. Per germline, CDR1 SGHVS and CDR2 FNYEAQ. Here the CDR3 reads CASSLRPANSREQYF. The CDR3 nucleotides are TGTGCCAGCAGCCTAAGGCCAGCTAATTCTCGGGAGCAGTACTTC.

The rearrangement links TRBV7-9 to TRBJ2-3; a weak D match, TRBD1 (5 bases). The ends were cut back, 5 bases at V and 2 bases at J, with 11 bases in the middle. CDR3 length: 14 amino acids. From germline, CDR1 is SEHNR and CDR2 FQNEAQ (reference sequence). This CDR3 is CASSVGQSTDTQYF. The CDR3, as DNA: TGTGCCAGCAGCGTTGGACAATCCACAGATACGCAGTATTTT.

This clonotype was detected only a few times. This chain links TRBV20-1 with TRBJ2-4, with D tentatively TRBD2 (5 bases). CDR1 is DFQATT and CDR2 is SNEGSKA in the germline V gene (reference sequence). The V end was cut by 6 bases, the J end by 0 bases, with 9 bases between. CDR3 size: 13 residues. The CDR3 here is CSASDLAKNIQYF. CDR3 DNA sequence: TGCAGTGCCTCGGACTTAGCCAAAAACATTCAGTACTTC.

This chain joins TRBV25-1 and TRBJ2-7; 8 bases are a match to TRBD1. Unmatched junction bases numbered 7, after V lost 7 bases and J lost 2 bases. The length of the CDR3 is 14 residues. The germline CDR1 and CDR2 sequences are MGHDK and SYGVNS. The DNA of the CDR3 is TGTGCCAGCACCAAGACAGGGGATCCCTACGAGCAGTACTTC. As protein: CASTKTGDPYEQYF.

This chain connects TRBV12-3 or TRBV12-4 to TRBJ2-4, with no clear D. The CDR3 consists of 15 residues. Trimming stripped 4 bases from V and 6 bases from J, with 16 bases between. DNA of the CDR3: TGTGCCAGCAGTTCAATATCCCCGGGTAGAAACATTCAGTACTTC. Its protein is CASSSISPGRNIQYF.

This clonotype was recorded at least ten times. The V gene is TRBV7-2, the J gene TRBJ1-2; 8 nucleotides line up with TRBD1. J lost 5 bases, V lost 5 bases, and 7 bases had no gene match. The germline V gene encodes CDR1 SGHTA and CDR2 FQGNSA. The CDR3 contains 14 residues. CDR3 sequence reads: CASSPTGAWYGYTF. In DNA form, the CDR3 reads TGTGCCAGCAGCCCGACAGGGGCATGGTATGGCTACACCTTC. Combining the CDR3 with reference TRBV7-2 and TRBJ1-2 gives the whole variable domain GAGVSQSPSNKVTEKGKDVELRCDPISGHTALYWYRQSLGQGLEFLIYFQGNSAPDKSGLPSDRFSAERTGGSVSTLTIQRTQQEDSAVYLCASSPTGAWYGYTFGSGTRLTVV.

This clonotype was seen more than once but under ten times. The chain uses TRBV7-2 and TRBJ2-7; D remains ambiguous. This CDR3 region has 15 residues. Trimming took 5 bases from V and 7 from J, leaving 21 bases between them. Germline V CDR1 and CDR2: SGHTA, FQGNSA. CDR3: CASSLDLLGPREQYF. The CDR3 DNA reads as TGTGCCAGCAGCCTAGACCTCCTTGGGCCTCGGGAGCAGTACTTC.

The chain has TRBV5-5 and TRBJ1-2; TRBD1 is a possible D gene (5 bases). Per the germline V gene, CDR1 is SGHKS and CDR2 is YYEKEE (reference sequence). Trimming left V 0 bases short and J 3 bases short, with 9 bases between. The CDR3 extends over 14 amino acids. The CDR3 DNA reads TGTGCCAGCAGCTTGGGGGGCTTTGACTATGGCTACACCTTC. Its translation is CASSLGGFDYGYTF.

CDR3 nucleotides: TGTGCCAGCAGTTTAGAGGACAGGTTCTATGGCTACACCTTC. Its translation is CASSLEDRFYGYTF. The chain has TRBV12-3 or TRBV12-4 and TRBJ1-2, with 7 bases identical to TRBD1. The CDR3 has 14 residues. Trimming removed 1 base from V and 4 bases from J; junction bases left unmatched: 3.

This rearrangement joins TRBV6-5 to TRBJ2-7, with D perhaps TRBD1 (5 bases). The assigned J gene may be wrong: the sequence end matches TRBJ2-5 better. The CDR3 consists of 13 residues. Germline CDR1 is MNHEY and CDR2 is SVGAGI. The CDR3 nucleotides read TGTGCCAGCAGTAAAGTAGGGGTGGAGACCCAGTACTTC. Amino acids: CASSKVGVETQYF.

This clonotype has just a few counts. V and J are TRBV20-1 and TRBJ2-4; no firm D call. CDR1 and CDR2 (germline): DFQATT, SNEGSKA (reference sequence). The germline V and J ends were trimmed by 0 bases and 2 bases, with 8 bases remaining between them. CDR3 length: 14 residues. The DNA for the CDR3 is TGCAGTGCTAGAGACCCCCTGACCAAAAACATTCAGTACTTC. It encodes CSARDPLTKNIQYF.

The rearrangement links TRBV4-3 to TRBJ1-2, with D tentatively TRBD1 (6 bases). The CDR3 length is 14 residues. V shed 0 bases and J shed 7 bases, with 12 bases lying between them. The V gene's germline CDR1 is LGHNA and CDR2 YSLEER. This chain's CDR3 is CASSQESGVGGYTF. The CDR3 DNA sequence: TGCGCCAGCAGCCAAGAGTCAGGGGTGGGTGGCTACACCTTC.

The rearrangement uses TRBV27 and TRBJ2-3, with D perhaps matching TRBD2 (6 bases). Germline assignment: CDR1 MNHEY and CDR2 SMNVEV (reference sequence). V gave up 10 bases and J gave up 4 bases, with 12 bases separating them. This CDR3 is built from 12 residues. CDR3 sequence (DNA): TGTGCCACCAAGAGGGACTCAGATACGCAGTATTTT. This codes for CATKRDSDTQYF.

The chain couples TRBV7-9 to TRBJ2-1; 11 bases are a match to TRBD2. This CDR3 contains 14 residues. Looked up from germline, CDR1 is SEHNR and CDR2 is FQNEAQ (reference sequence). V lost 4 bases, J lost 7 bases, and 3 bases stayed unmatched. CDR3 region: CASSYTSGRNEQFF. The CDR3 nucleotides read TGTGCCAGCAGCTATACTAGCGGGAGAAATGAGCAGTTCTTC. The variable domain in full, with the rest retrieved from reference TRBV7-9 and TRBJ2-1, is DTGVSQNPRHKITKRGQNVTFRCDPISEHNRLYWYRQTLGQGPEFLTYFQNEAQLEKSRLLSDRFSAERPKGSFSTLEIQRTEQGDSAMYLCASSYTSGRNEQFFGPGTRLTVL.

This chain links TRBV9 with TRBJ2-7; tentative D call: TRBD2 (5 bases). Germline V CDR1 and CDR2: SGDLS, YYNGEE. V was pared by 0 bases and J by 2 bases, with 12 bases between. This CDR3 spans 15 amino acids. Here the CDR3 DNA reads TGTGCCAGCAGCGTAGGAGAGGGAGAGACCTACGAGCAGTACTTC. This sequence encodes CASSVGEGETYEQYF.